Listed below are T cell receptor beta chains from one sample, sequenced in a study of cytomegalovirus exposure and HLA in healthy donors. The assay was immunoSEQ multiplex PCR, and TCRdb's table has in-frame clones only and misses some. The data contain 220,000 or so clones, approximately 78% of them seen just once; the ten biggest clones take up less than 3.5%. What was sequenced was PBMCs. The receptors come from a woman in her thirties or forties in good health and CMV-seronegative. CDR3s include the opening cysteine and the closing phenylalanine or tryptophan. D genes are given only for firm matches. Clone size, where shown, is once, few, many, or a class for clones that have expanded.

TRBD2,-,TRBJ2-1,TRBV10-2,TGCGCCAGCGGGGGACTAGCGGTTTACAATGAGCAGTTCTTC,CASGGLAVYNEQFF
-,-,TRBJ2-6,TRBV28,TGTGCCAGCAGTTTTCCCGGGAACAGCGCCTCTGGGGCCAACGTCCTGACTTTC,CASSFPGNSASGANVLTF
TRBD2,-,TRBJ2-5,TRBV14,TGTGCCAGCAGCCGGGGACTAGCGGGAACTGGGGAGACCCAGTACTTC,CASSRGLAGTGETQYF
TRBD2,-,TRBJ2-7,TRBV28,TGTGCCAGCAGCTTAATGCGGGCTAGCGGGACGCACCACGAGCAGTACTTC,CASSLMRASGTHHEQYF
TRBD1,-,TRBJ1-2,TRBV7-2,TGTGCCAGCAGCCGGGACCTTGGGGGACAGGGGACCGGCTACACCTTC,CASSRDLGGQGTGYTF
-,-,TRBJ1-5,TRBV2,TGTGCCAGCAGTGGACAGGCTCACCAGCCCCAGCATTTT,CASSGQAHQPQHF
-,-,TRBJ2-7,TRBV30,TGTGCCTGGACCATCACAGGGTACGAGCAGTACTTC,CAWTITGYEQYF
-,-,TRBJ2-5,TRBV7-9,TGTGCCAGCAGCTTAGGACAGGAAGAGACCCAGTACTTC,CASSLGQEETQYF
TRBD2,few,TRBJ2-3,TRBV5-6,TGTGCCAGCAGCCACGGAGCGGGAGTCAAGACAGATACGCAGTATTTT,CASSHGAGVKTDTQYF
-,-,TRBJ2-1,TRBV6-5,TGTGCCAGCAGTTACTCTAGCGGTCTCTACAATGAGCAGTTCTTC,CASSYSSGLYNEQFF
-,-,TRBJ2-3,TRBV7-9,TGTGCCAGCAGCCGGGATACGCAGTATTTT,CASSRDTQYF
-,-,TRBJ2-5,TRBV5-4,TGTGCCAGCAGCCTTTACGGGGGAGAGGCGACCCAGTACTTC,CASSLYGGEATQYF
-,-,TRBJ2-2,TRBV7-2,TGTGCCAGCAGCCGAAAGGGGACTTTTAACACCGGGGAGCTGTTTTTT,CASSRKGTFNTGELFF
TRBD1,few,TRBJ1-2,TRBV6-5,TGTGCCAGCAGTCGTCAGGGGGCAGGGAACTATGGCTACACCTTC,CASSRQGAGNYGYTF
TRBD1,-,TRBJ2-1,TRBV30,TGTGCCTGGAGTTTTGACAGGGAGAAATTCTTC,CAWSFDREKFF
-,-,TRBJ1-3,TRBV5-1,TGCGCCAGCAGCCCCGAGCCTCTAGGGGCTGGTGGAAACACCATATATTTT,CASSPEPLGAGGNTIYF
TRBD2,-,TRBJ2-1,TRBV7-6,TGTGCCAGCAGCTTAGGGGCTAGCGGGAGCTCCTACAATGAGCAGTTCTTC,CASSLGASGSSYNEQFF
TRBD2,-,TRBJ2-7,TRBV19,TGTGCCAGTAGTTGGGCGGGAGCTAGCGGGAGCTACGAGCAGTACTTC,CASSWAGASGSYEQYF
TRBD1,-,TRBJ1-2,TRBV9,TGTGCCAGCAGCGGTATAGACAGGGCCATATATGGCTACACCTTC,CASSGIDRAIYGYTF
TRBD1,-,TRBJ1-2,TRBV19,TGTGCCAGTAGTATGAACGGGCCCTCGGGACAGGGATTTAACTATGGCTACACCTTC,CASSMNGPSGQGFNYGYTF
TRBD1,-,TRBJ2-7,TRBV4-1,TGCGCCAGCAGCCCAGGACAGGGCAGGAGCTCCTACGAGCAGCACTTC,CASSPGQGRSSYEQHF
TRBD2,-,TRBJ2-3,TRBV25-1,TGTGCCAGCAGTGAATTTGGGGGAGGGGGCACAGATACGCAGTATTTT,CASSEFGGGGTDTQYF
-,-,TRBJ1-1,TRBV2,TGTGCCAGCAGATTAGACAGCACGATGAACACTGAAGCTTTCTTT,CASRLDSTMNTEAFF
-,-,TRBJ1-2,TRBV4-2,TGTGCCAGCAGCCAAGATAATACAGGGAGTAGCTATGGCTACACCTTC,CASSQDNTGSSYGYTF
-,-,TRBJ1-2,TRBV5-1,TGCGCCAGCAGCTTGGATCGGGGTTTCTACACCTTC,CASSLDRGFYTF
TRBD2,few,TRBJ2-1,TRBV4-2,TGTGCCAGCAGCCCGAGCGAGGGAGGGCCCCACAATGAGCAGTTCTTC,CASSPSEGGPHNEQFF
-,-,TRBJ1-2,TRBV7-9,TGTGCCAGCAGCTTAGCCAACTCCGTTACAGGGAACTATGGCTACACCTTC,CASSLANSVTGNYGYTF
TRBD1,-,TRBJ1-5,TRBV2,TGTGCCAGCGGGGGAGAGATACACAGGGGTGTAAGCAATCAGCCCCAGCATTTT,CASGGEIHRGVSNQPQHF
TRBD1,-,TRBJ1-5,TRBV6-1,TGTGCCAGCAGTGAACATGGACAGGGGATGGCCCAGCATTTT,CASSEHGQGMAQHF
-,-,TRBJ2-7,TRBV7-9,TGTGCCAGCAGCCCCGCGGTAGGGGCGAGCTCCTACGAGCAGTACTTC,CASSPAVGASSYEQYF
TRBD2,-,TRBJ2-1,TRBV9,TGTGCCAGCAGCGATACTAGCGGGAGGATTAATGAGCAGTTCTTC,CASSDTSGRINEQFF
-,-,TRBJ2-6,TRBV19,TGTGCCAGTAGTCTCTTATTGTCAGGGGTCTCTGGGGCCAACGTCCTGACTTTC,CASSLLLSGVSGANVLTF
TRBD2,-,TRBJ2-5,TRBV27,TGTGCCAGCAGTACTAGCGGAGGGATCCAAGAGACCCAGTACTTC,CASSTSGGIQETQYF
-,-,TRBJ2-1,TRBV5-6,TGTGCCAGCAGCGAGGACTTCCGCAGCTCCTACAATGAGCAGTTCTTC,CASSEDFRSSYNEQFF
-,-,TRBJ1-1,TRBV30,TGTGCCTGGAACGGAAGGTCAGGATTGTGGGGCCTGAACACTGAAGCTTTCTTT,CAWNGRSGLWGLNTEAFF
-,-,TRBJ2-7,TRBV7-6,TGTGCCAGCAGCTTATCGCAGGGAGGCTACGAGCAGTACTTC,CASSLSQGGYEQYF
-,-,TRBJ1-4,TRBV6-1,TGTGCCAGCTTTACGACAGCCGGGAATGAAAAACTGTTTTTT,CASFTTAGNEKLFF
-,-,TRBJ1-1,TRBV27,TGTGCCAGCGGGGCTGGAGCGCTGGTAGCTTTCTTT,CASGAGALVAFF
-,-,TRBJ2-2,TRBV29-1,TGCAGCGGACGCGGGCTAGGCGGGGAGCTGTTTTTT,CSGRGLGGELFF
-,-,TRBJ2-5,TRBV21-1,TGTGCCAGCAGCTACAGGGACAGGTCGCAAGAGACCCAGTACTTC,CASSYRDRSQETQYF
-,-,TRBJ2-7,TRBV28,TGTGCCAGCAGCCCTAGAGGACAGAGCTCCTACGAGCAGTACTTC,CASSPRGQSSYEQYF
TRBD1,once,TRBJ1-1,TRBV19,TGTGCCAGTAGCCCTCAGGGGGTCACTGAAGCTTTCTTT,CASSPQGVTEAFF
-,-,TRBJ2-2,TRBV7-2,TGTGCCAGCAGCTTACGGGGGGCTACGAACACCGGGGAGCTGTTTTTT,CASSLRGATNTGELFF
TRBD1,many,TRBJ1-4,TRBV6-1,TGTGCCAGCAGTGAAGGACAGGGGGCTGAAAAACTGTTTTTT,CASSEGQGAEKLFF
-,few,TRBJ2-3,TRBV30,-,CAWKRFGLGTRWEYF
-,once,TRBJ2-2,TRBV7-3,TGTGCCAGCAGCCCCTTTTCAGGGGACACCGGGGAGCTGTTTTTT,CASSPFSGDTGELFF
-,once,TRBJ1-3,TRBV14,TGTGCCAGCAGCCAGAACAGGGTGATCTCTGGAAACACCATATATTTT,CASSQNRVISGNTIYF
-,-,TRBJ2-1,TRBV7-8,TGTGCCAGCAGCACCCACGGGACCTACAATGAGCAGTTCTTC,CASSTHGTYNEQFF
-,-,TRBJ1-2,TRBV2,TGTACCAGCAGTGAGAGCGGACCAAGTGGCTACACCTTC,CTSSESGPSGYTF
-,-,TRBJ1-5,TRBV19,TGTGCCAGTAGTATTTCCGCGATTAGCAATCAGCCCCAGCATTTT,CASSISAISNQPQHF
-,-,TRBJ1-1,TRBV6-1,TGTGCCAGCACAGAGACAGCGAACACTGAAGCTTTCTTT,CASTETANTEAFF
-,once,TRBJ1-5,TRBV6-6,TGCGCCAGCAGTTACGGGACTCCCTTCACTCAGCCCCAGCATTTT,CASSYGTPFTQPQHF
TRBD1,-,TRBJ2-7,TRBV4-2,TGTGCCAGCAGCCCTCACCCCCGGGACAGTTACGAGCAGTACTTC,CASSPHPRDSYEQYF
-,once,TRBJ1-3,TRBV28,TGTGGTGGTGCGAGGGGAAACACCATATATTTT,CGGARGNTIYF
-,-,TRBJ1-2,TRBV20-1,TGCAGTGCGCCTAAGTCCGGCTACACCTTC,CSAPKSGYTF
TRBD1,few,TRBJ2-6,TRBV2,TGTGCCAGCAGGCCGGGACAGGGTTTTGGGGCCAACGTCCTGACTTTC,CASRPGQGFGANVLTF
TRBD2,few,TRBJ2-2,TRBV7-2,TGTGCCAGCAGCTCCGGGAGGGCGAACACCGGGGAGCTGTTTTTT,CASSSGRANTGELFF
-,-,TRBJ1-5,TRBV5-1,TGCGCCAGCAGCTTGTCGTCCGGGGGCAATCAGCCCCAGCATTTT,CASSLSSGGNQPQHF
-,-,TRBJ1-2,TRBV7-8,TGTGCCAGCAGCCCACGGGATTACGGCAGGGGATCGGGCTACACCTTC,CASSPRDYGRGSGYTF
TRBD2,-,TRBJ2-1,TRBV7-8,TGTGCCAGCAGCTTAAGTGGTCTAGCGGGAGTAACCCTGGTAGCTGAGCAGTTCTTC,CASSLSGLAGVTLVAEQFF